This T cell receptor beta chain was identified in a study of technical replicates of blood from several donors. Data came from immunoSEQ multiplex PCR; TCRdb stores just in-frame clones and leaves some out. Found here are roughly 90,000 clones, around 92% of them singletons; the top ten hold over 0.2%. The CDR3 extends over 14 amino acids. The ends were cut back, 0 bases at V and 1 base at J, with 5 bases in the middle. In germline, CDR1 is SNHLY, CDR2 FYNNEI. The sample taken for sequencing was T cells isolated from PBMCs. This rearrangement joins TRBV2 to TRBJ2-3, with D perhaps TRBD1 (5 bases). This TCR derives from a human donor in good health. The CDR3 loop reads CASSEAGRTDTQYF. DNA of the CDR3: TGTGCCAGCAGTGAAGCGGGGCGCACAGATACGCAGTATTTT. Filled out from reference TRBV2 and TRBJ2-3, the complete variable domain reads EPEVTQTPSHQVTQMGQEVILRCVPISNHLYFYWYRQILGQKVEFLVSFYNNEISEKSEIFDDQFSVERPDGSNFTLKIRSTKLEDSAMYFCASSEAGRTDTQYFGPGTRLTVL.